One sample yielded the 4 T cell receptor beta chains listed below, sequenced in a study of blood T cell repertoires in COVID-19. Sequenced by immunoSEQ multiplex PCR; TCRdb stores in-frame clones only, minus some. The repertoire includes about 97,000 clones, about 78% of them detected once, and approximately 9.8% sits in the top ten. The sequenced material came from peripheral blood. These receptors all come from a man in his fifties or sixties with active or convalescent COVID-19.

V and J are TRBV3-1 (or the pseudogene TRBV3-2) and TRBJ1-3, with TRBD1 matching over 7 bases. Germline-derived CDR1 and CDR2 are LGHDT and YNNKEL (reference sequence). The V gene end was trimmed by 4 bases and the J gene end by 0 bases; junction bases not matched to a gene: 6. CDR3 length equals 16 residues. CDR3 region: CASSPRDSHSGNTIYF. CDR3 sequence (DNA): TGTGCCAGCAGCCCCCGGGACAGCCACTCTGGAAACACCATATATTTT.

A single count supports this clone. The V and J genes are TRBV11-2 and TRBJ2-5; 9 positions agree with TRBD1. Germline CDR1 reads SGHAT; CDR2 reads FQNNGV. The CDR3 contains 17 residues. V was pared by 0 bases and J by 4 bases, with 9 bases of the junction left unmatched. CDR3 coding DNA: TGTGCCAGCAGCTTAGATCTAGGGACAGGGTACAGAGAGACCCAGTACTTC. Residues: CASSLDLGTGYRETQYF.

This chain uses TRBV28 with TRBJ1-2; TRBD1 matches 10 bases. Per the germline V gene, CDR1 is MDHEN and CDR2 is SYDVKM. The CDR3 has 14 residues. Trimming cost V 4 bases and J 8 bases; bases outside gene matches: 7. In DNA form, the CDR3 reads TGTGCCAGCAGTTGGACAGGGGGACCGAAGGGCTACACCTTC. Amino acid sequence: CASSWTGGPKGYTF.

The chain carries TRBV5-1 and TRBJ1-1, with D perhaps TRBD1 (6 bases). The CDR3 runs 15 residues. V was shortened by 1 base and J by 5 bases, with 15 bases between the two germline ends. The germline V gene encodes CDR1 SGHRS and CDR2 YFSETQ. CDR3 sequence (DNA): TGCGCCAGCAGCTTGCGGGTCAGGGGAGATACTGAAGCTTTCTTT. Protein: CASSLRVRGDTEAFF.